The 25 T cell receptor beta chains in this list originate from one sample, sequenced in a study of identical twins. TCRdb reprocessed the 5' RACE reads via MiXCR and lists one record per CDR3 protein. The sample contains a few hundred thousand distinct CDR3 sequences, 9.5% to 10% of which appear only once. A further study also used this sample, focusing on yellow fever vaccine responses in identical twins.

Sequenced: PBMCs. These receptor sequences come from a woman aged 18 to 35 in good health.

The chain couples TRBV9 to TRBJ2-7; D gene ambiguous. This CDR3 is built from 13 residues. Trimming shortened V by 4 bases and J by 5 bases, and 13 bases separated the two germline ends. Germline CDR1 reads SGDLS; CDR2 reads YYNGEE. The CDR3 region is CASSSWGNNEQYF. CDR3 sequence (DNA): TGTGCCAGCAGCAGCTGGGGTAACAACGAGCAGTACTTC.

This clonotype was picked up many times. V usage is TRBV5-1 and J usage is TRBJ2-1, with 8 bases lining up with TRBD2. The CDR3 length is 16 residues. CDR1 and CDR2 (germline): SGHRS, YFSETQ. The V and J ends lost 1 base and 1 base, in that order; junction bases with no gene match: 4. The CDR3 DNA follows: TGCGCCAGCAGCTTGATTGGCGGGAGGTCCTACAATGAGCAGTTCTTC. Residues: CASSLIGGRSYNEQFF.

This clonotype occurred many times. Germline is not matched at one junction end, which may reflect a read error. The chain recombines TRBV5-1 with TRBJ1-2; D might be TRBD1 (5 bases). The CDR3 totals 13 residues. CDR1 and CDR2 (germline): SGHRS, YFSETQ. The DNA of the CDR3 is TGTGCCAGCAGTTTAGGGGCTGGGGATGGCTACACCTTC. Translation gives CASSLGAGDGYTF.

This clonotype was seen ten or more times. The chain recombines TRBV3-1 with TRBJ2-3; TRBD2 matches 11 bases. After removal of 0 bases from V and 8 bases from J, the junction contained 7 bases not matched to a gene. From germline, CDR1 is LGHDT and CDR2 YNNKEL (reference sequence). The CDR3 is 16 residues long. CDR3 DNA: TGTGCCAGCAGCCAAGACCCACTAGCGGGAGTCGCTACGCAGTATTTT. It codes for CASSQDPLAGVATQYF.

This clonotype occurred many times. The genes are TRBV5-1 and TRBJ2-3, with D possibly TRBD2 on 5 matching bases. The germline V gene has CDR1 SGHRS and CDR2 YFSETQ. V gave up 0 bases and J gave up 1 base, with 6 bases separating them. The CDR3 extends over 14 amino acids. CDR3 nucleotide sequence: TGCGCCAGCAGCTTGGATAGCGGCACAGATACGCAGTATTTT. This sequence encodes CASSLDSGTDTQYF.

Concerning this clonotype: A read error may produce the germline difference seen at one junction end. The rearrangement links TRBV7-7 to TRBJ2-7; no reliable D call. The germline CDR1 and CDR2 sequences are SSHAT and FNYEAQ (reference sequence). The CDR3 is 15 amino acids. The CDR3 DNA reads TGTGCTAGCAGCCCAGCTTTGGCAGGAATGAGCGAGCAGTACTTC. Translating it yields CASSPALAGMSEQYF.

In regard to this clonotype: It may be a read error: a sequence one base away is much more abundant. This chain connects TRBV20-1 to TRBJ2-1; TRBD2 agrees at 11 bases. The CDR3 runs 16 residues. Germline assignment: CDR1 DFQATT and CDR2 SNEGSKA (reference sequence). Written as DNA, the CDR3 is TGCTGTGCTTTGGGGATAGCGGGAGGGATGAACAATGAGCAGTTCTTC. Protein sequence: CCALGIAGGMNNEQFF.

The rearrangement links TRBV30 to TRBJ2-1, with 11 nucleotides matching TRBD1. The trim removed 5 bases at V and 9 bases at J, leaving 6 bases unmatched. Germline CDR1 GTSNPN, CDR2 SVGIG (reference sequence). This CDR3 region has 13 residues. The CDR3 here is CAWALGTGGEQFF. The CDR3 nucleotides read TGTGCCTGGGCCCTCGGGACAGGGGGTGAGCAGTTCTTC.

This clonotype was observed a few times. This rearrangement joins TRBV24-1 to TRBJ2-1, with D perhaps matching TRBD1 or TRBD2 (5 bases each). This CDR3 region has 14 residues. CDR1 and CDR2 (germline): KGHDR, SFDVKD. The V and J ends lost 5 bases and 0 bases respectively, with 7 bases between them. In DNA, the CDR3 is TGTGCCACCAGTGGGGGGAGCTCCTACAATGAGCAGTTCTTC. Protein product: CATSGGSSYNEQFF.

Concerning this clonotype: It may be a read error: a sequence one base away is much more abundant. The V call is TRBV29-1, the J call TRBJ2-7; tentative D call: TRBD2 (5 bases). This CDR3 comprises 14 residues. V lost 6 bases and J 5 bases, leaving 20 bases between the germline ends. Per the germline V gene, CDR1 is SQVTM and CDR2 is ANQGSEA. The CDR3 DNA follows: TGCAGCGTCGAACGGCAGAGGGCTGTCCACGAGCAGTACTTC. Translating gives CSVERQRAVHEQYF.

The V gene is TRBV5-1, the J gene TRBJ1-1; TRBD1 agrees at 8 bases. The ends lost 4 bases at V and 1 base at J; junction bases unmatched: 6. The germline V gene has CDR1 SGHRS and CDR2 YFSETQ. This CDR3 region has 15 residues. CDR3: CASSVKGQENTEAFF. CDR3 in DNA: TGCGCCAGCAGCGTTAAGGGACAGGAGAACACTGAAGCTTTCTTT.

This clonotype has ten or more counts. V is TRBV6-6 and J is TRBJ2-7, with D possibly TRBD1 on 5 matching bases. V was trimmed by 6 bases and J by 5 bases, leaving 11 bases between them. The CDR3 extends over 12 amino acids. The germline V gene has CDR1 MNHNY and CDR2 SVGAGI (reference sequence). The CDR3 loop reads CASRESRDEQYF. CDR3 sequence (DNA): TGTGCCAGCAGAGAAAGCAGGGACGAGCAGTACTTC.

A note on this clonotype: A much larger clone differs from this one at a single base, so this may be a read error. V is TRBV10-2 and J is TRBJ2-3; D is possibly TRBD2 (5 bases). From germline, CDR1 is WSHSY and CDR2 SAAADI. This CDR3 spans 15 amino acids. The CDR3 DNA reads TGCGTCAGCATATCAGCGGAGACACTCACAGATACGCAGTATTTT. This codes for CVSISAETLTDTQYF.

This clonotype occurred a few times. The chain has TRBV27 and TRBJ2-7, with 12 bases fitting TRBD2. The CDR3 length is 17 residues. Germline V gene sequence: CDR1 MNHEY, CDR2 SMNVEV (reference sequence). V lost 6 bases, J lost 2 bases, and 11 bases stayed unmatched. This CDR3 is CASRPRPRTSGTYEQYF. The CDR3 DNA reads TGTGCCAGCAGACCCCGACCACGGACTAGCGGGACCTACGAGCAGTACTTC.

The CDR3 spells CASSLSSGRDYNEQFF. The CDR3 DNA follows: TGTGCCAGCAGTTTATCTAGCGGGAGAGATTACAATGAGCAGTTCTTC. This chain connects TRBV27 to TRBJ2-1, with 9 bases matching TRBD2. The CDR3 consists of 16 residues. The J segment lost 4 bases and the V segment lost 0 bases, leaving 4 bases of the junction unmatched. The germline gives CDR1 MNHEY, CDR2 SMNVEV (reference sequence).

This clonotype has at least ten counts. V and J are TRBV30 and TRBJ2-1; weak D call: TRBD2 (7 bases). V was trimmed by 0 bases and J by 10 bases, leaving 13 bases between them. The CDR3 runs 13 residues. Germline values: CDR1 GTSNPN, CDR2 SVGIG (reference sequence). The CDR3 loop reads CAWSVQPGGEQFF. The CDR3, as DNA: TGTGCCTGGAGTGTCCAACCGGGGGGCGAGCAGTTCTTC.

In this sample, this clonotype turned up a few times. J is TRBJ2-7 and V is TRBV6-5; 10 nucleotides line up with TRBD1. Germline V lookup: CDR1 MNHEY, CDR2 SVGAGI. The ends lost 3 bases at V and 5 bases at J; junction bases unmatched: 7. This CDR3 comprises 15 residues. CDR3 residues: CASSYPGTGVHEQYF. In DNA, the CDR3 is TGTGCCAGCAGTTATCCCGGGACAGGGGTCCACGAGCAGTACTTC.

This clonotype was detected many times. CDR3 residues: CASSFGLTYEQYF. CDR3 bases: TGCGCCAGCAGTTTCGGGCTCACCTACGAGCAGTACTTC. The J gene is TRBJ2-7, the V gene TRBV5-1; D is unclear. Per germline, CDR1 SGHRS and CDR2 YFSETQ. The CDR3 has 13 residues. V lost 5 bases and J lost 2, with 11 bases in between.

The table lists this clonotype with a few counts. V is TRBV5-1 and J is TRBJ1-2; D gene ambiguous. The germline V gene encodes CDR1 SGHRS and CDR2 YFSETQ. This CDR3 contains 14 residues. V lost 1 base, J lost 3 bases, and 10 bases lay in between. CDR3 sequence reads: CASSLYGQDYGYTF. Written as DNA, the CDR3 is TGCGCCAGCAGCTTGTACGGGCAAGACTATGGCTACACCTTC.

CDR3 nucleotides: TGTGCCTGGAGTGTTCTGGAGAATGAGCAGTTCTTC. This encodes CAWSVLENEQFF. The rearrangement links TRBV30 to TRBJ2-1; D is uncertain. CDR1 GTSNPN and CDR2 SVGIG come from the germline V gene (reference sequence). The V and J ends lost 0 bases and 7 bases respectively, with 7 bases between them. The CDR3 is 12 residues long.

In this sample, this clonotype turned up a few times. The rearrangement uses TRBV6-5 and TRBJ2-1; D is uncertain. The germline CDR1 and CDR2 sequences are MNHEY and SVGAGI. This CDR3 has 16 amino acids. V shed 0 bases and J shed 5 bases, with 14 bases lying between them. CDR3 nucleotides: TGTGCCAGCAGTTACTCGAAGGCGCCTTTAAACAATGAGCAGTTCTTC. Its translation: CASSYSKAPLNNEQFF.

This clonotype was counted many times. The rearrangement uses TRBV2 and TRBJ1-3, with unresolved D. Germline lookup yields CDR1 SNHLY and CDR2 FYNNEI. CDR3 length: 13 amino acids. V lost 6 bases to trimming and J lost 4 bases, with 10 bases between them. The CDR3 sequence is CASSEQTGNTIYF. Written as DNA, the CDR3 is TGTGCCAGCAGCGAACAGACAGGAAACACCATATATTTT. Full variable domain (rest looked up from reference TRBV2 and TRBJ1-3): EPEVTQTPSHQVTQMGQEVILRCVPISNHLYFYWYRQILGQKVEFLVSFYNNEISEKSEIFDDQFSVERPDGSNFTLKIRSTKLEDSAMYFCASSEQTGNTIYFGEGSWLTVV.

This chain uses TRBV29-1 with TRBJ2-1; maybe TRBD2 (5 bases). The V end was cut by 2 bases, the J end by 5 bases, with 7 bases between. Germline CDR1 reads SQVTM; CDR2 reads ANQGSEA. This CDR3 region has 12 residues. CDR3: CSVELANNEQFF. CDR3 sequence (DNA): TGCAGCGTTGAACTAGCAAACAATGAGCAGTTCTTC.

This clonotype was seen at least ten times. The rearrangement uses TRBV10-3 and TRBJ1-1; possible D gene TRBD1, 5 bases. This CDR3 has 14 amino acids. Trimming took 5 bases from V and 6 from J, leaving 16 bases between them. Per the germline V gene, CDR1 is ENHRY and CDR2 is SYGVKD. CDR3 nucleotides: TGTGCCATCAGTAAATACGGGGACCTCTCTGAAGCTTTCTTT. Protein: CAISKYGDLSEAFF.

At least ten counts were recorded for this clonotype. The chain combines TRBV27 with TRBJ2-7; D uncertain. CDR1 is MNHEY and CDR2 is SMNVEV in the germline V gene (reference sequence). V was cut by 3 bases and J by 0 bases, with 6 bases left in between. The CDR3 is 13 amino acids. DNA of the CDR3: TGTGCCAGCAGTTTTGGGCCCTCCTACGAGCAGTACTTC. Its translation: CASSFGPSYEQYF.